Listed below are T cell receptor beta chains from one sample, sequenced in a study of Graves' ophthalmopathy and Graves' hyperthyroidism. TCRdb fed the multiplex PCR reads into MiXCR, producing one record per CDR3 protein. The profile shows 150,000 or so distinct CDR3 sequences, more than 30% of them singletons. The sequenced material came from peripheral blood. The receptor source for this set is a woman aged 40 to 50 with Graves' ophthalmopathy. Each CDR3 is given with its conserved first and last residue. Fields, in order: V gene, CDR3 length, J gene, D gene, clone size, CDR3 protein, CDR3 DNA. A D gene is named only where the DNA matches it firmly. Clone size is given for some rows only: seen once, a few or many times, or a class if the clone is expanded.

TRBV18	15	TRBJ1-5	.	many	CASSPPTVSNQPQHF	TGTGCCAGCTCACCACCGACGGTTAGCAATCAGCCCCAGCATTTT
TRBV5-1	17	TRBJ1-1	TRBD1	many	CASSLKGQGGLLSEAFF	TGCGCCAGCAGCTTGAAGGGACAGGGAGGACTGCTGTCTGAAGCTTTCTTT
TRBV18	18	TRBJ2-5	TRBD2	.	CASSPPFSLLAGDETQYF	TGTGCCAGCTCACCACCGTTCAGTCTCCTAGCGGGAGACGAGACCCAGTACTTC
TRBV2	11	TRBJ2-3	.	many	CASRRTDTQYF	TGTGCCAGCAGGCGTACCGATACGCAGTATTTT
TRBV6-1	13	TRBJ1-2	.	.	CASAAPLPGGYTF	TGTGCCAGCGCGGCTCCCCTTCCCGGAGGCTACACCTTC
TRBV20-1	13	TRBJ1-2	TRBD1	.	CSARSQGDYGYTF	TGCAGTGCTAGATCGCAGGGGGACTATGGCTACACCTTC
TRBV28	13	TRBJ1-5	TRBD1	few	CAADRNAVQPQHF	TGTGCCGCGGACAGGAACGCGGTTCAGCCCCAGCATTTT
TRBV14	14	TRBJ1-2	TRBD1	.	CASSQSTGTRGYTF	TGTGCCAGCAGCCAGTCGACAGGGACTCGTGGCTACACCTTC
TRBV12-3/TRBV12-4	13	TRBJ2-5	.	.	CASRGPLQETQYF	TGTGCCAGCAGGGGACCCCTCCAAGAGACCCAGTACTTC
TRBV24-1	12	TRBJ2-2	.	many	CATEGNTGELFF	TGTGCCACCGAGGGGAACACCGGGGAGCTGTTTTTT
TRBV6-2/TRBV6-3	12	TRBJ2-7	.	.	CASSLAGHEQYF	TGTGCCAGCAGTCTTGCAGGCCACGAGCAGTACTTC
TRBV28	15	TRBJ2-7	.	.	CASRADRNPSYEQYF	TGTGCCAGCAGGGCAGACAGAAATCCCTCCTACGAGCAGTACTTC
TRBV29-1	16	TRBJ2-7	TRBD2	.	CSVAGLAGTAYYEQYF	TGCAGCGTTGCGGGACTAGCGGGGACCGCCTACTACGAGCAGTACTTC
TRBV28	13	TRBJ2-7	.	.	CASSLGRGNEQYF	TGTGCCAGCAGTTTGGGGAGGGGGAACGAGCAGTACTTC
TRBV12-3/TRBV12-4	15	TRBJ1-1	.	.	CASSLSLTGQRTAFF	TGTGCCAGCAGTTTAAGTTTAACGGGACAAAGAACGGCTTTCTTT
TRBV6-2/TRBV6-3	15	TRBJ2-7	.	.	CASRHDRLSSYEQYF	TGTGCCAGCAGACACGATCGACTAAGCTCCTACGAGCAGTACTTC
TRBV10-3	17	TRBJ2-5	TRBD1	.	CAISESPGQGDGETQYF	TGTGCCATCAGTGAGTCGCCCGGACAGGGCGATGGGGAGACCCAGTACTTC
TRBV6-5	14	TRBJ2-7	TRBD1	many	CASRQGTGGYEQYF	TGTGCCAGCAGGCAAGGGACAGGGGGCTACGAGCAGTACTTC
TRBV7-9	15	TRBJ2-7	.	once	CASSSLRDISYEQYF	TGTGCCAGCAGCAGCCTCCGGGACATCTCCTACGAGCAGTACTTC
TRBV6-4	15	TRBJ2-2	.	.	CASSQDPGNTGELFF	TGTGCCAGCAGTCAGGACCCTGGAAACACCGGGGAGCTGTTTTTT
TRBV28	17	TRBJ1-1	.	few	CASSLSWISHENTEAFF	TGTGCCAGCAGTTTAAGTTGGATTAGTCACGAGAACACTGAAGCTTTCTTT
TRBV12-3/TRBV12-4	14	TRBJ2-7	.	many	CASRSEAGGHEQYF	TGTGCCAGCAGGTCCGAGGCAGGCGGACACGAGCAGTACTTC
TRBV2	15	TRBJ2-6	TRBD2	many	CASHRGGAGANVLTF	TGTGCCAGCCACCGGGGGGGGGCTGGGGCCAACGTCCTGACTTTC
TRBV10-3	15	TRBJ1-6	.	many	CAIRRFGAYNSPLHF	TGTGCCATCAGGAGGTTCGGGGCTTATAATTCACCCCTCCACTTT
TRBV29-1	13	TRBJ1-2	TRBD1	once	CSARTGPNYGYTF	TGCAGCGCCCGGACAGGGCCCAACTATGGCTACACCTTC
TRBV12-3/TRBV12-4	12	TRBJ2-7	.	.	CASRASSYEQYF	TGTGCCAGCAGAGCCTCGTCCTACGAGCAGTACTTC
TRBV14	15	TRBJ2-5	.	many	CASSPGRAIRETQYF	TGTGCCAGCAGCCCGGGCCGTGCTATTCGAGAGACCCAGTACTTC
TRBV7-2	18	TRBJ2-7	TRBD2	.	CASSFAGLAGVQAYEQYF	TGTGCCAGCAGCTTCGCCGGACTAGCGGGAGTCCAAGCCTACGAGCAGTACTTC
TRBV19	14	TRBJ1-2	.	many	CASSPRAINYGYTF	TGTGCCAGTAGTCCCAGGGCCATTAACTATGGCTACACCTTC
TRBV5-8	12	TRBJ1-1	.	many	CASSHPVREAFF	TGTGCCAGCAGCCACCCTGTGAGGGAAGCTTTCTTT
TRBV2	14	TRBJ1-5	TRBD1	many	CASGDRAGIQPQHF	TGTGCCAGCGGGGACAGGGCAGGTATTCAGCCCCAGCATTTT
TRBV20-1	12	TRBJ1-1	.	.	CSAREAVNEAFF	TGCAGTGCTAGAGAGGCAGTTAATGAAGCTTTCTTT
TRBV29-1	19	TRBJ2-2	TRBD2	many	CSVEIWLASGGLNTGELFF	TGCAGCGTTGAAATATGGTTGGCTAGCGGGGGGCTAAACACCGGGGAGCTGTTTTTT
TRBV28	11	TRBJ1-3	.	once	CASTEGDTIYF	TGTGCCAGCACGGAGGGGGACACCATATATTTT
TRBV27	16	TRBJ2-5	TRBD1	many	CASSPTRQGPRETQYF	TGTGCCAGCAGTCCTACCCGACAGGGGCCACGAGAGACCCAGTACTTC
TRBV20-1	18	TRBJ2-5	TRBD2	.	CSARDPRLAGEEEETQYF	TGCAGTGCTAGAGATCCTCGGCTAGCGGGGGAGGAGGAAGAGACCCAGTACTTC
TRBV7-2	15	TRBJ1-5	.	many	CASSLGGGDGQPQHF	TGTGCCAGCAGCTTAGGCGGGGGGGACGGGCAGCCCCAGCATTTT
TRBV6-1	14	TRBJ1-2	.	few	CASSKGPRDYGYTF	TGTGCCAGCAGTAAGGGACCACGGGACTATGGCTACACCTTC
TRBV30	16	TRBJ2-7	.	many	CAWSARAAHPSYEQYF	TGTGCCTGGAGCGCGCGCGCGGCCCACCCCTCCTACGAGCAGTACTTC
TRBV11-2	14	TRBJ2-7	.	many	CASSLDLASYEQYF	TGTGCCAGCAGCTTAGATCTAGCGTCCTACGAGCAGTACTTC
TRBV7-9	13	TRBJ2-7	.	.	CASSQLSTGEQYF	TGTGCCAGCAGCCAACTATCGACGGGTGAGCAGTACTTC
TRBV20-1	15	TRBJ2-2	.	many	CSAKGADLGGGELFF	TGCAGTGCTAAAGGGGCAGACCTCGGGGGCGGGGAGCTGTTTTTT
TRBV19	14	TRBJ2-2	.	many	CASSPGLNTGELFF	TGTGCCAGTAGTCCGGGTCTGAACACCGGGGAGCTGTTTTTT
TRBV30	12	TRBJ2-7	TRBD1	.	CAWSVQGDEQYF	TGTGCCTGGAGTGTACAGGGGGACGAGCAGTACTTC
TRBV5-1	16	TRBJ1-1	TRBD1	many	CASSLQGGSRNTEAFF	TGCGCCAGCAGCCTACAGGGGGGGTCGAGGAACACTGAAGCTTTCTTT
TRBV12-3/TRBV12-4	15	TRBJ2-4	TRBD1	many	CASSLGRTGKNIQYF	TGTGCCAGCAGTTTAGGTCGGACAGGGAAAAACATTCAGTACTTC
TRBV5-1	16	TRBJ1-6	TRBD1	once	CASSLIQGASNSPLHF	TGCGCCAGCAGCTTGATACAGGGGGCATCTAATTCACCCCTCCACTTT
TRBV5-1	15	TRBJ2-7	.	many	CASSQRREDAYEQYF	TGCGCCAGCAGCCAAAGAAGGGAGGATGCCTACGAGCAGTACTTC
TRBV6-5	16	TRBJ1-1	.	.	CASSYKPGGLNTEAFF	TGTGCCAGCAGTTACAAGCCAGGCGGTCTGAACACTGAAGCTTTCTTT
TRBV6-1	17	TRBJ1-2	TRBD1	many	CASSEVHYRDRPYGYTF	TGTGCCAGCAGTGAAGTCCATTACCGGGACAGGCCCTATGGCTACACCTTC
TRBV28	16	TRBJ2-7	TRBD1	many	CASSLFGQGGSYEQYF	TGTGCCAGCAGTTTATTTGGACAGGGGGGTTCCTACGAGCAGTACTTC
TRBV7-9	14	TRBJ1-5	TRBD1	many	CASSTGTGVQPQHF	TGTGCCAGCAGCACCGGGACAGGGGTTCAGCCCCAGCATTTT
TRBV5-1	13	TRBJ2-2	.	many	CASSLGLTGELFF	TGCGCCAGCAGCTTGGGACTGACCGGGGAGCTGTTTTTT
TRBV15	16	TRBJ2-4	TRBD1	.	CATSTPGQGTKNIQYF	TGTGCCACCAGCACACCGGGACAGGGAACCAAAAACATTCAGTACTTC
TRBV11-2	13	TRBJ1-1	.	many	CASSFDSPRYAFF	TGTGCCAGCAGCTTTGACAGTCCCAGGTACGCTTTCTTT